These 22 T cell receptor beta chains share one sample of origin, sequenced in a study of beta chain features in type 1 diabetes. Study outcomes and limitations: When Type 1 diabetes patients were examined, their TCRB CDR3s proved moderately but significantly shorter in all four CD4+ subsets.

As every portion of the isolated RNA was reverse transcribed, the sequencing read expressed TCRB transcripts. Measured with immunoSEQ multiplex PCR; TCRdb has only the in-frame clones, and not every one. The sample shows around 140,000 clones, around 9% of them seen only once. No antigen has been assigned to these receptors. Sample: central memory CD4+ T cells from blood. Receptors were obtained from a man aged 30 to 45 with type 1 diabetes.

J is TRBJ2-2 and V is TRBV9, with D perhaps matching TRBD2 (5 bases). The CDR3 has 15 residues. In germline, CDR1 is SGDLS, CDR2 YYNGEE. V shed 4 bases and J shed 0 bases, with 10 bases lying between them. For the CDR3, the DNA is TGTGCCAGCAGCCCCGGGGTTGCGAACACCGGGGAGCTGTTTTTT. It codes for CASSPGVANTGELFF.

This clone was detected only a few times. The chain carries TRBV7-9 and TRBJ1-1; D perhaps matches TRBD1 (6 bases). CDR3 length: 15 amino acids. From germline, CDR1 is SEHNR and CDR2 FQNEAQ (reference sequence). Trimming shortened V by 3 bases and J by 1 base, and 12 bases separated the two germline ends. CDR3 sequence reads: CASSFSDRPNTEAFF. DNA for the CDR3: TGTGCCAGCAGCTTCTCTGACAGGCCGAACACTGAAGCTTTCTTT.

The chain carries TRBV5-1 and TRBJ2-2, with D perhaps TRBD1 (6 bases). The CDR3 runs to 15 residues. Germline V gene sequence: CDR1 SGHRS, CDR2 YFSETQ. V was trimmed by 3 bases and J by 4 bases, leaving 13 bases between them. The CDR3 here is CASSSQGSATGELFF. The CDR3, as DNA: TGCGCCAGCAGCTCACAGGGAAGTGCCACCGGGGAGCTGTTTTTT.

This clone has a handful of counts. The chain carries TRBV28 and TRBJ2-7; 8 nucleotides line up with TRBD1. The V segment lost 7 bases and the J segment 3 bases; nucleotides outside the gene matches: 8. Germline V lookup: CDR1 MDHEN, CDR2 SYDVKM. The CDR3 runs 14 residues. DNA of the CDR3: TGTGCCAGCACCTTGACAGGGGCCCGCTACGAGCAGTACTTC. Protein sequence: CASTLTGARYEQYF.

This chain's CDR3 is CASRLSPNTGELFF. In nucleotides, the CDR3 is TGTGCCAGCCGACTGTCCCCGAACACCGGGGAGCTGTTTTTT. The chain employs TRBV6-4 and TRBJ2-2; D is unresolved. This CDR3 has 14 amino acids. Trimming left V 8 bases short and J 0 bases short, with 10 bases between. Germline CDR1 MRHNA, CDR2 SNTAGT.

This clone has just a few counts. In DNA form, the CDR3 reads TGCGCCAGCAGCACCGGACAGGGCTCTGGGGCCAACGTCCTGACTTTC. Translated, it gives CASSTGQGSGANVLTF. The rearrangement links TRBV5-1 to TRBJ2-6; 8 bases are shared with TRBD1. CDR3 size: 16 residues. The V gene's germline CDR1 is SGHRS and CDR2 YFSETQ. Germline trimming cut 4 bases from V and 0 bases from J; bases unmatched to any gene: 3.

This clone was seen more than once but under ten times. This chain links TRBV29-1 with TRBJ2-7; 12 nucleotides line up with TRBD1. From germline, CDR1 is SQVTM and CDR2 ANQGSEA. Unmatched junction bases numbered 5, after V lost 4 bases and J lost 4 bases. This CDR3 contains 14 residues. The CDR3 nucleotides read TGCAGCGTTGGAGGGACAGGGGGCCTGTACGAGCAGTACTTC. Protein product: CSVGGTGGLYEQYF.

V is TRBV7-3 and J is TRBJ2-2, with D uncertain. Per germline, CDR1 SGHTA and CDR2 FQGTGA. This CDR3 has 13 amino acids. The ends were cut back, 2 bases at V and 6 bases at J, with 7 bases in the middle. For the CDR3, the DNA is TGTGCCAGCAGCTTATCAGAGGCCGGGGAGCTGTTTTTT. The encoded protein is CASSLSEAGELFF. Looking up the rest from reference TRBV7-3 and TRBJ2-2 gives the full variable domain: GAGVSQTPSNKVTEKGKYVELRCDPISGHTALYWYRQSLGQGPEFLIYFQGTGAADDSGLPNDRFFAVRPEGSVSTLKIQRTERGDSAVYLCASSLSEAGELFFGEGSRLTVL.

In its sample, this clone was seen a few times. The chain employs TRBV7-8 and TRBJ2-5; 7 bases agree with TRBD1. Trimming took 5 bases from V and 3 from J; bases not matched to a gene: 6. The CDR3 totals 14 residues. Germline CDR1 reads SGHVS; CDR2 reads FQNEAQ. Written as DNA, the CDR3 is TGTGCCAGCAGCCGCGGACAGGCGAAAGAGACCCAGTACTTC. Residues: CASSRGQAKETQYF. Complete variable domain (other parts from reference TRBV7-8 and TRBJ2-5): GAGVSQSPRYKVAKRGQDVALRCDPISGHVSLFWYQQALGQGPEFLTYFQNEAQLDKSGLPSDRFFAERPEGSVSTLKIQRTQQEDSAVYLCASSRGQAKETQYFGPGTRLLVL.

A few counts support this clone. Germline and junction disagree at one end, which may indicate a read error. The chain couples TRBV6-5 to TRBJ1-6; 9 nucleotides line up with TRBD1. This CDR3 is built from 12 residues. Germline V CDR1 and CDR2: MNHEY, SVGAGI. The CDR3: CASRIGQGPTHF. CDR3 DNA sequence: TGTGCCAGCAGAATCGGACAGGGGCCAACCCATTTT.

In its sample, this clone was seen a few times. This chain links TRBV11-1 with TRBJ1-4; 7 bases fit TRBD1. CDR3 size: 15 residues. J gave up 7 bases and V 4 bases, and 9 bases lay outside the gene matches. Germline V gives CDR1 SGHAT, CDR2 FQDESV (reference sequence). The CDR3: CASSSSGTVVEKLFF. Here the CDR3 DNA reads TGTGCCAGCAGCTCCTCCGGGACAGTGGTTGAAAAACTGTTTTTT.

This clone has only a few counts. At the DNA level, this CDR3 is encoded by other sequences in the same sample as well. The genes are TRBV9 and TRBJ2-5, with D maybe TRBD2 (6 bases). From germline, CDR1 is SGDLS and CDR2 YYNGEE. V lost 2 bases, J lost 3 bases, and 8 bases lay in between. CDR3 length: 13 residues. CDR3 loop: CASSVGTEETQYF. CDR3 nucleotides: TGTGCCAGCAGCGTGGGGACTGAAGAGACCCAGTACTTC.

This clone turned up a few times. This rearrangement joins TRBV7-3 to TRBJ2-1, with 8 positions matching TRBD2. Germline trimming cut 0 bases from V and 9 bases from J; bases unmatched to any gene: 7. The length of the CDR3 is 15 residues. Germline loops: CDR1 SGHTA, CDR2 FQGTGA. Here the CDR3 DNA reads TGTGCCAGCAGCTTAACTCAGGGACTAGGTATTGAGCAGTTCTTC. Protein: CASSLTQGLGIEQFF.

This clone has more than one count but fewer than ten. The chain is built from TRBV7-2 and TRBJ2-2; 9 bases agree with TRBD2. The germline V gene encodes CDR1 SGHTA and CDR2 FQGNSA. Trimming cost V 5 bases and J 4 bases; bases outside gene matches: 5. CDR3 length: 15 amino acids. The CDR3 DNA follows: TGTGCCAGCAGCCGCGGGGGGGCCGGCACCGGGGAGCTGTTTTTT. Its translation is CASSRGGAGTGELFF.

The chain links TRBV5-4 to TRBJ2-7, with a weak D call TRBD1 (5 bases). Trimming shortened V by 1 base and J by 5 bases, and 16 bases separated the two germline ends. Germline CDR1 and CDR2: SGHNT and YYREEE (reference sequence). The length of the CDR3 is 15 residues. This CDR3 is CASSLSAGLNHEQYF. CDR3 DNA: TGTGCCAGCAGCTTGTCTGCAGGGTTGAACCACGAGCAGTACTTC. The entire variable domain, with the rest obtained from reference TRBV5-4 and TRBJ2-7, is as follows: ETGVTQSPTHLIKTRGQQVTLRCSSQSGHNTVSWYQQALGQGPQFIFQYYREEENGRGNFPPRFSGLQFPNYSSELNVNALELDDSALYLCASSLSAGLNHEQYFGPGTRLTVT.

V and J are TRBV2 and TRBJ2-3; 8 bases agree with TRBD2. Per the germline V gene, CDR1 is SNHLY and CDR2 is FYNNEI. With 7 bases clipped from V and 4 bases from J, the junction kept 4 bases outside the gene matches. The CDR3 totals 13 residues. The CDR3 bases are TGTGCCAGCAAAGCGGGGGAAGCAGATACGCAGTATTTT. Its translation: CASKAGEADTQYF.

J is TRBJ2-5 and V is TRBV9; 7 bases fit TRBD1. The CDR3 has 16 amino acids. The J segment lost 0 bases and the V segment lost 1 base, leaving 6 bases of the junction unmatched. CDR1 and CDR2 (germline): SGDLS, YYNGEE. Here the CDR3 reads CASSVQAGGYQETQYF. CDR3 nucleotide sequence: TGTGCCAGCAGCGTACAGGCAGGGGGTTACCAAGAGACCCAGTACTTC.

This clone occurred a few times. The rearrangement uses TRBV25-1 and TRBJ2-1; 7 positions agree with TRBD1. The V gene end was trimmed by 3 bases and the J gene end by 6 bases; junction bases not matched to a gene: 8. Germline V gene sequence: CDR1 MGHDK, CDR2 SYGVNS. The CDR3 spans 15 residues. The CDR3 nucleotides read TGTGCCAGCAGTGACTTGAAGGGGGCAGGCAATGAGCAGTTCTTC. Amino acids: CASSDLKGAGNEQFF. Looking up the rest from reference TRBV25-1 and TRBJ2-1 gives the full variable domain: EADIYQTPRYLVIGTGKKITLECSQTMGHDKMYWYQQDPGMELHLIHYSYGVNSTEKGDLSSESTVSRIRTEHFPLTLESARPSHTSQYLCASSDLKGAGNEQFFGPGTRLTVL.

The sample holds a few counts of this clone. The chain recombines TRBV14 with TRBJ2-2; no clear D gene. CDR1 and CDR2 from the germline V gene are SGHDN and FVKESK. This CDR3 is 13 amino acids long. Trimming pared 1 base from V and 7 bases from J, leaving 7 bases between. CDR3: CASSQVRGGELFF. Written as DNA, the CDR3 is TGTGCCAGCAGCCAAGTTCGAGGCGGGGAGCTGTTTTTT.

The chain carries TRBV30 and TRBJ2-7, with 7 bases lining up with TRBD1. J lost 0 bases, V lost 7 bases, and 12 bases had no gene match. CDR3 length: 15 residues. The germline CDR1 and CDR2 sequences are GTSNPN and SVGIG (reference sequence). The CDR3 region has the DNA TGTGCCTCAATAAGGGGACAGCGTAGCTCCTACGAGCAGTACTTC. This gives the protein CASIRGQRSSYEQYF. The full variable domain, in which reference TRBV30 and TRBJ2-7 provide the parts outside the CDR3, is SQTIHQWPATLVQPVGSPLSLECTVEGTSNPNLYWYRQAAGRGLQLLFYSVGIGQISSEVPQNLSASRPQDRQFILSSKKLLLSDSGFYLCASIRGQRSSYEQYFGPGTRLTVT.

In its sample, this clone was seen a few times. V is TRBV19 and J is TRBJ2-1; 7 nucleotides agree with TRBD2. V lost 5 bases, J lost 14 bases, and 12 bases stayed unmatched. CDR1 and CDR2 (germline): LNHDA, SQIVND (reference sequence). This CDR3 is built from 13 residues. CDR3 residues: CASSGRMRAGEFF. CDR3 nucleotides: TGTGCCAGTAGTGGACGTATGAGGGCGGGGGAGTTCTTC.

This sequence joins TRBV6-4 and TRBJ1-6, with 7 bases lining up with TRBD1. After removal of 7 bases from V and 6 bases from J, the junction contained 12 bases not matched to a gene. The CDR3 contains 16 residues. Germline CDR1 and CDR2: MRHNA and SNTAGT. DNA for the CDR3: TGTGCCAGCATCTATGCAGGGGGGCTTGGTAATTCACCCCTCCACTTT. Its protein is CASIYAGGLGNSPLHF.